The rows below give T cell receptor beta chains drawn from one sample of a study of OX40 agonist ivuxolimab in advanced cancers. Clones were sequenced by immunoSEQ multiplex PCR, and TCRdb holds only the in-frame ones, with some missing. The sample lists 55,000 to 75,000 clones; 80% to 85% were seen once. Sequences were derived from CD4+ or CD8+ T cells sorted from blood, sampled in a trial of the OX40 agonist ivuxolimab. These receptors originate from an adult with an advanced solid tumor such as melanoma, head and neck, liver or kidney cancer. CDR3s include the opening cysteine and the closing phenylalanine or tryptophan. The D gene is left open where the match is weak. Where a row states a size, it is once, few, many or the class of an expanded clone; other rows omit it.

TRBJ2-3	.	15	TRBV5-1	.	TGCGCCAGCAGCTTCGGGGTTGTGAACACAGATACGCAGTATTTT	CASSFGVVNTDTQYF
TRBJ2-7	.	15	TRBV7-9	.	TGTGCCAGCAGCCCACAGGGTAGCAACTACTACGAGCAGTACTTC	CASSPQGSNYYEQYF
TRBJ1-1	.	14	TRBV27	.	TGTGCCAGCAGCCATGGGGGAGGGAACACTGAAGCTTTCTTT	CASSHGGGNTEAFF
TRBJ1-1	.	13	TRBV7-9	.	TGTGCCAGCACGGCAGGGTCGAACACTGAAGCTTTCTTT	CASTAGSNTEAFF
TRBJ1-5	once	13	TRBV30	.	TGTGCCTGGGCAGGCGGGGGAGGGCAGCCCCAGCATTTT	CAWAGGGGQPQHF
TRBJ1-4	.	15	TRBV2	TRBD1	TGTGCCAGCAGTCTTATGGCAGGGGGCAATGAAAAACTGTTTTTT	CASSLMAGGNEKLFF
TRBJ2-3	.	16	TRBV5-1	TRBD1	TGCGCCAGCAGCTTGTTAGGGGGCAGAGGCACAGATACGCAGTATTTT	CASSLLGGRGTDTQYF
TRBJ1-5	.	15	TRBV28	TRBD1	TGTGCCAGCAGTAAGGACAGGGGGTTTGATCAGCCCCAGCATTTT	CASSKDRGFDQPQHF
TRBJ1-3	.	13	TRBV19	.	TGTGCCAGTAGGGCAGGGACTGGAAACACCATATATTTT	CASRAGTGNTIYF
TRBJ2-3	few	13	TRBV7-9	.	TGTGCCAGCAGCTTAGCCAGCACAGATACGCAGTATTTT	CASSLASTDTQYF
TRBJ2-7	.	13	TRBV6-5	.	TGTGCCAGCAGTTACTCGGGGGCCTACGAGCAGTACTTC	CASSYSGAYEQYF
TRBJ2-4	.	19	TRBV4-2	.	TGTGCCAGCAGCCAAGATCCCGGCAGTGTGAAGGCGGCCAAAAACATTCAGTACTTC	CASSQDPGSVKAAKNIQYF
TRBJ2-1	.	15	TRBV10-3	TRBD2	TGTGCCATCAGTGAGCGGGCAGGGACTAGCAATGAGCAGTTCTTC	CAISERAGTSNEQFF
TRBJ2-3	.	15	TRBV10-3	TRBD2	TGTGCCATCAGCTGGGGGGGAAGTAGCACAGATACGCAGTATTTT	CAISWGGSSTDTQYF
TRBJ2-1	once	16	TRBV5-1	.	TGCGCCAGCAGCTTGATCGGAGGAACAGGGACTAATGAGCAGTTCTTC	CASSLIGGTGTNEQFF
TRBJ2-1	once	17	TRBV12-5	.	TGTGCTAGTGGTTTGGGGATACAGGGTTACCCCGGGAATGAGCAGTTCTTC	CASGLGIQGYPGNEQFF
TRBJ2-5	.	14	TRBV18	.	TGTGCCAGCTCACCGCAGGGGATTAAAGAGACCCAGTACTTC	CASSPQGIKETQYF
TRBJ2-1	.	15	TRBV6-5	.	TGTGCCAGCAGTTACGCGCCCAGCTCCTACAATGAGCAGTTCTTC	CASSYAPSSYNEQFF
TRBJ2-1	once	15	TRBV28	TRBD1	TGTGCCAGCAGTTCCACCGGGACAGGGGTGAATGAGCAGTTCTTC	CASSSTGTGVNEQFF
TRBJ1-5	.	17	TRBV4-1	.	TGCGCCAGCAGCCAAAACTCGGCATGGGGGAGCAATCAGCCCCAGCATTTT	CASSQNSAWGSNQPQHF
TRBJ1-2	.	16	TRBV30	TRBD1	TGTGCCTGGAGTAACGGACAGGGGGGACCTAACTATGGCTACACCTTC	CAWSNGQGGPNYGYTF
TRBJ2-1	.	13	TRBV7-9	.	TGTGCCAGCAGCAGGCACCCTTACAATGAGCAGTTCTTC	CASSRHPYNEQFF